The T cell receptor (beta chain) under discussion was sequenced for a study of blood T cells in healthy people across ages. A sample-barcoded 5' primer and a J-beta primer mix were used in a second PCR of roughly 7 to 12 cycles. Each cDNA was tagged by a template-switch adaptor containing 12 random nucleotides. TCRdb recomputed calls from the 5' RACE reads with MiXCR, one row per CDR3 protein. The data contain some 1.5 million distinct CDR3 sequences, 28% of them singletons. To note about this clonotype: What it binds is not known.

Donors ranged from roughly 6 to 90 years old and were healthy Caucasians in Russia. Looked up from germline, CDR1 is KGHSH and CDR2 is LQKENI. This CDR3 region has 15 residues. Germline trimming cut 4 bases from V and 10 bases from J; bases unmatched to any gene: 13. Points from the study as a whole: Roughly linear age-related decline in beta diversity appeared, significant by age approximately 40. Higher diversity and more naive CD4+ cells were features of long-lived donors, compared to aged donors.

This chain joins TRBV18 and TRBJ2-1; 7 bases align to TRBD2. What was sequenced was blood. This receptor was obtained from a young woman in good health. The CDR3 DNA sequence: TGTGCCAGCTCACGGGAGGGAGGCTCCGCAACGGAGCAGTTCTTC. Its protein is CASSREGGSATEQFF.